These T cell receptor beta chains were read from a single sample in a study of identical twins. TCRdb redid the calling of the 5' RACE reads with MiXCR, one entry per CDR3 protein. The profile shows 400,000 to 550,000 distinct CDR3 sequences, roughly a quarter of them singletons. A further study also used this sample, focusing on T cells expressing NK-cell markers.

The sample consisted of CD4+ T cells sorted from blood. The source of these receptors is a woman aged 18-29 years in good health. Both conserved end residues are part of each CDR3. The order of the fields is clone size, D gene, J gene, V gene, CDR3 DNA, CDR3 protein. The D gene is left open where the match is weak. The size entry is marked missing in some rows and otherwise reads once, few, many or a size class.

abundance: few; d_gene: TRBD2; j_gene: TRBJ2-1; v_gene: TRBV20-1; CDR3nt: TGCAGTGCCTCAACTAGCGGGAGAACTTACAATGAGCAGTTCTTC; CDR3aa: CSASTSGRTYNEQFF
abundance: few; d_gene: NA; j_gene: TRBJ2-2; v_gene: TRBV21-1; CDR3nt: TGTGCCAGCAGCAAAGCCGGGACAGACCCCAAGGAGAACACCGGGGAGCTGTTTTTT; CDR3aa: CASSKAGTDPKENTGELFF
abundance: NA; d_gene: NA; j_gene: TRBJ1-2; v_gene: TRBV9; CDR3nt: TGTGCCAGCAGCGTAGCCCCTAGCGGCCTCTATGGCTACACCTTC; CDR3aa: CASSVAPSGLYGYTF
abundance: NA; d_gene: NA; j_gene: TRBJ1-2; v_gene: TRBV12-3/TRBV12-4; CDR3nt: TGTGCCAGCAGCAGGTACAAGGGCTACACCTTC; CDR3aa: CASSRYKGYTF
abundance: few; d_gene: NA; j_gene: TRBJ2-6; v_gene: TRBV20-1; CDR3nt: TGCAGTGCTAGGGGTGGGGCCAACGTCCTGACTTTC; CDR3aa: CSARGGANVLTF
abundance: NA; d_gene: NA; j_gene: TRBJ2-1; v_gene: TRBV3-1; CDR3nt: TGTGCCAGCAGCCAAAGAGGGGGGGCCGGGAATGAGCAGTTCTTC; CDR3aa: CASSQRGGAGNEQFF
abundance: few; d_gene: TRBD1; j_gene: TRBJ2-6; v_gene: TRBV6-1; CDR3nt: TGTGCCAGCTCACCGGACAGGGGTATCTCTGGGGCCAACGTCCTGACTTTC; CDR3aa: CASSPDRGISGANVLTF
abundance: NA; d_gene: TRBD2; j_gene: TRBJ2-6; v_gene: TRBV11-2; CDR3nt: TGTGCCAGCAGCTTCTTGGGACTAGCTTCCACTTCTGGGGCCATCGTCCTGACTTTC; CDR3aa: CASSFLGLASTSGAIVLTF
abundance: NA; d_gene: TRBD2; j_gene: TRBJ2-5; v_gene: TRBV13; CDR3nt: TGTGCCAGCAGCTTCGGTAGCGGGAGGAAAGAGACCCAGTACTTC; CDR3aa: CASSFGSGRKETQYF
abundance: few; d_gene: NA; j_gene: TRBJ1-1; v_gene: TRBV4-3; CDR3nt: TGCGCCAGCAGCCAAGTCCGGCAGAACACTGAAGCTTTCTTT; CDR3aa: CASSQVRQNTEAFF
abundance: few; d_gene: NA; j_gene: TRBJ1-2; v_gene: TRBV5-1; CDR3nt: TGCGCCAGCAGCACACCTGAGACATATGGCTACACCTTC; CDR3aa: CASSTPETYGYTF
abundance: few; d_gene: TRBD1; j_gene: TRBJ2-1; v_gene: TRBV20-1; CDR3nt: TGCAGTGCGCGGCGACAGGGTAACAATGAGCAGTTCTTC; CDR3aa: CSARRQGNNEQFF
abundance: few; d_gene: NA; j_gene: TRBJ2-5; v_gene: TRBV21-1; CDR3nt: TGTGCCAGCATCAAAAATGATCCGGCCCCCGGGGCCCAGTACTTC; CDR3aa: CASIKNDPAPGAQYF
abundance: few; d_gene: NA; j_gene: TRBJ2-7; v_gene: TRBV6-5; CDR3nt: TGTGCCAGCAGTTACTCGGAGCTTCAGATCGAGCAGTACTTC; CDR3aa: CASSYSELQIEQYF
abundance: NA; d_gene: TRBD1; j_gene: TRBJ1-1; v_gene: TRBV5-1; CDR3nt: TGCGCCAGCAGCTTGGCCGGACAGGGAGGTACTGAAGCTTTCTTT; CDR3aa: CASSLAGQGGTEAFF
abundance: few; d_gene: NA; j_gene: TRBJ2-5; v_gene: TRBV2; CDR3nt: TGTGCCAGCAGTGAAGGGGGTTTTGGAGAGACCCAGTACTTC; CDR3aa: CASSEGGFGETQYF
abundance: few; d_gene: TRBD1; j_gene: TRBJ2-7; v_gene: TRBV11-2; CDR3nt: TGTGCCAGCAGCTTATCTTGGGACAGCTCCTACGAGCAGTACTTC; CDR3aa: CASSLSWDSSYEQYF
abundance: few; d_gene: NA; j_gene: TRBJ1-6; v_gene: TRBV12-3/TRBV12-4; CDR3nt: TGTGCCAGCAGATCGACCGGGTTCAATTCACCCCTCCACTTT; CDR3aa: CASRSTGFNSPLHF
abundance: once; d_gene: NA; j_gene: TRBJ1-1; v_gene: TRBV7-2; CDR3nt: TGTGCCAGCAGCTTATGGGGAGGCGCTTTCTTT; CDR3aa: CASSLWGGAFF
abundance: few; d_gene: NA; j_gene: TRBJ2-1; v_gene: TRBV7-2; CDR3nt: TGTGCCAGCAGCTTCCGAGATCCCAATGAGCAGTTCTTC; CDR3aa: CASSFRDPNEQFF
abundance: NA; d_gene: NA; j_gene: TRBJ1-4; v_gene: TRBV5-1; CDR3nt: TGCGCCAGCAGCCCTCAAAGCCCCGGGGAAAAACTGTTTTTT; CDR3aa: CASSPQSPGEKLFF
abundance: many; d_gene: TRBD2; j_gene: TRBJ2-5; v_gene: TRBV6-1; CDR3nt: TGTGCCAGCAGCCTGGGACTAGCGGGGGGAGAGACCCAGTACTTC; CDR3aa: CASSLGLAGGETQYF
abundance: few; d_gene: NA; j_gene: TRBJ2-2; v_gene: TRBV12-3/TRBV12-4; CDR3nt: TGTGCCAGCAGAGTGGAGGGGGCTAGTCCGGGCACCGGGGAGCTGTTTTTT; CDR3aa: CASRVEGASPGTGELFF
abundance: NA; d_gene: NA; j_gene: TRBJ2-7; v_gene: TRBV20-1; CDR3nt: TGCAGTGCTAGAGGCACTCACCGACGCGAGCAGTACTTC; CDR3aa: CSARGTHRREQYF
abundance: NA; d_gene: NA; j_gene: TRBJ1-4; v_gene: TRBV11-3; CDR3nt: TGTGCCAGCAGCTTACAGGGGTATGAAAAACTGTTTTTT; CDR3aa: CASSLQGYEKLFF
abundance: few; d_gene: NA; j_gene: TRBJ2-1; v_gene: TRBV7-2; CDR3nt: TGTGCCAGCAGCTTATCATCGGAGGGGCACAATGAGCAGTTCTTC; CDR3aa: CASSLSSEGHNEQFF
abundance: NA; d_gene: TRBD1; j_gene: TRBJ2-7; v_gene: TRBV6-1; CDR3nt: TGTGCCAGCGGTCATCCGGGACAGGGGCGCCGCGAGCAGTACTTC; CDR3aa: CASGHPGQGRREQYF
abundance: NA; d_gene: NA; j_gene: TRBJ1-3; v_gene: TRBV4-2; CDR3nt: TGTGCCAGCAGCCAAGATCGAGTCTCTGGAAACACCATATATTTT; CDR3aa: CASSQDRVSGNTIYF
abundance: NA; d_gene: TRBD1; j_gene: TRBJ1-2; v_gene: TRBV5-1; CDR3nt: TGCGCCAGCAGCGCCACGTCGGGACAGGGGGCGAAGTATGGCTACACCTTC; CDR3aa: CASSATSGQGAKYGYTF
abundance: NA; d_gene: TRBD2; j_gene: TRBJ2-3; v_gene: TRBV11-2; CDR3nt: TGTGCCAGCAGCTTTATCGGGAGGTCCCTGGATACGCAGTATTTT; CDR3aa: CASSFIGRSLDTQYF
abundance: NA; d_gene: TRBD1; j_gene: TRBJ2-1; v_gene: TRBV10-2; CDR3nt: TGCGCCAGCAGAAGACAGGGCATGAGTGAGCAGTTCTTC; CDR3aa: CASRRQGMSEQFF
abundance: NA; d_gene: TRBD1; j_gene: TRBJ2-1; v_gene: TRBV18; CDR3nt: TGTGCCAGCTCACCAAGACAGGGAGACCAGTTCTTC; CDR3aa: CASSPRQGDQFF
abundance: few; d_gene: NA; j_gene: TRBJ1-1; v_gene: TRBV20-1; CDR3nt: TGCAGTGCTAGAGGGGCAGGGCCAAACACTGAAGCTTTCTTT; CDR3aa: CSARGAGPNTEAFF
abundance: few; d_gene: NA; j_gene: TRBJ2-6; v_gene: TRBV5-6; CDR3nt: TGTGCCAGCAGCCCCCTGGACCCCCCTGGGGCCAACGTCCTGACTTTC; CDR3aa: CASSPLDPPGANVLTF
abundance: NA; d_gene: NA; j_gene: TRBJ2-5; v_gene: TRBV21-1; CDR3nt: TGTGCCAGCAAACAGGGGGCCGGGGAGACCCAGTACTTC; CDR3aa: CASKQGAGETQYF
abundance: few; d_gene: NA; j_gene: TRBJ1-5; v_gene: TRBV6-1; CDR3nt: TGTGCCAGCAGTGACAGGGGTGGCAATCAGCCCCAGCATTTT; CDR3aa: CASSDRGGNQPQHF
abundance: NA; d_gene: TRBD2; j_gene: TRBJ2-1; v_gene: TRBV7-8; CDR3nt: TGTGCCAGCAGCTGGGGGGTTATTAGCGGGAGGCAAACCAATGAGCAGTTCTTC; CDR3aa: CASSWGVISGRQTNEQFF
abundance: NA; d_gene: NA; j_gene: TRBJ2-2; v_gene: TRBV6-5; CDR3nt: TGTGCCAGCAGTTACCATTGGCTCATAGAGGCCGGGGAGCTGTTTTTT; CDR3aa: CASSYHWLIEAGELFF
abundance: NA; d_gene: NA; j_gene: TRBJ2-3; v_gene: TRBV12-3/TRBV12-4; CDR3nt: TGTGCCAGCAGTCCCTTCCGGGACGCTACGCAGTATTTT; CDR3aa: CASSPFRDATQYF
abundance: few; d_gene: NA; j_gene: TRBJ1-1; v_gene: TRBV7-2; CDR3nt: TGTGCCAGCGGCGCTCGAGGGAAAGGGCACTTTGCTTTCTTT; CDR3aa: CASGARGKGHFAFF
abundance: NA; d_gene: NA; j_gene: TRBJ1-2; v_gene: TRBV6-1; CDR3nt: TGTGCCGGGAGGAACGGCATCCTGTATGGCTACACCTTC; CDR3aa: CAGRNGILYGYTF
abundance: few; d_gene: NA; j_gene: TRBJ2-3; v_gene: TRBV20-1; CDR3nt: TGCAGTGCTAGAGATCCAGGAGGAGATACGCAGTATTTT; CDR3aa: CSARDPGGDTQYF
abundance: NA; d_gene: NA; j_gene: TRBJ2-2; v_gene: TRBV12-3/TRBV12-4; CDR3nt: TGTGCCAGCAGTTTAGCGGGAGGCTGGACCGGGGAGCTGTTTTTT; CDR3aa: CASSLAGGWTGELFF
abundance: NA; d_gene: NA; j_gene: TRBJ2-7; v_gene: TRBV6-5; CDR3nt: TGTGCCAGCAGTTACCTGTCGGATGAGCAGTACTTC; CDR3aa: CASSYLSDEQYF
abundance: few; d_gene: NA; j_gene: TRBJ2-3; v_gene: TRBV20-1; CDR3nt: TGCAGTGCTAGCGGGCCCCGCACAGATACGCAGTATTTT; CDR3aa: CSASGPRTDTQYF
abundance: few; d_gene: TRBD1; j_gene: TRBJ2-7; v_gene: TRBV12-3/TRBV12-4; CDR3nt: TGTGCCAGCAGACGGACAGGGTTGGGGTTGGACGAGCAGTACTTC; CDR3aa: CASRRTGLGLDEQYF
abundance: NA; d_gene: TRBD1; j_gene: TRBJ2-1; v_gene: TRBV20-1; CDR3nt: TGCAGTCCCCAAGGGGGCTCTAATGGTGAGCAGTTCTTC; CDR3aa: CSPQGGSNGEQFF
abundance: few; d_gene: TRBD2; j_gene: TRBJ2-3; v_gene: TRBV12-3/TRBV12-4; CDR3nt: TGTGCCAGCAAACATGAGGGCGGGAGGGCCCCAGATACGCAGTATTTT; CDR3aa: CASKHEGGRAPDTQYF
abundance: NA; d_gene: TRBD2; j_gene: TRBJ2-7; v_gene: TRBV7-2; CDR3nt: TGTGCCAGCAGCCGGCTAGCGCGGGGGGAGCAGTACTTC; CDR3aa: CASSRLARGEQYF
abundance: few; d_gene: NA; j_gene: TRBJ1-2; v_gene: TRBV7-9; CDR3nt: TGTGCCAGCAGCTTAGCCGGGACGGCCTATGGCTACACCTTC; CDR3aa: CASSLAGTAYGYTF
abundance: few; d_gene: NA; j_gene: TRBJ2-5; v_gene: TRBV4-2; CDR3nt: TGTGCCAGCAGCAGGGTAGTCGACCAAGAGACCCAGTACTTC; CDR3aa: CASSRVVDQETQYF
abundance: few; d_gene: TRBD2; j_gene: TRBJ2-1; v_gene: TRBV10-3; CDR3nt: TGTGCCATCAGTGTTGGGAGGGGAGAGCAGTTCTTC; CDR3aa: CAISVGRGEQFF
abundance: NA; d_gene: NA; j_gene: TRBJ2-1; v_gene: TRBV7-2; CDR3nt: TGTGCCAGCAGCTTAGTATTGGTCTCGGGATACAATGAGCAGTTCTTC; CDR3aa: CASSLVLVSGYNEQFF
abundance: NA; d_gene: NA; j_gene: TRBJ2-2; v_gene: TRBV12-3/TRBV12-4; CDR3nt: TGTGCCAGCACTTTCACCGGGGAGCTGTTTTTT; CDR3aa: CASTFTGELFF
abundance: many; d_gene: NA; j_gene: TRBJ2-1; v_gene: TRBV5-1; CDR3nt: TGCGCCAGCGGATCCTACAATGAGCAGTTCTTC; CDR3aa: CASGSYNEQFF